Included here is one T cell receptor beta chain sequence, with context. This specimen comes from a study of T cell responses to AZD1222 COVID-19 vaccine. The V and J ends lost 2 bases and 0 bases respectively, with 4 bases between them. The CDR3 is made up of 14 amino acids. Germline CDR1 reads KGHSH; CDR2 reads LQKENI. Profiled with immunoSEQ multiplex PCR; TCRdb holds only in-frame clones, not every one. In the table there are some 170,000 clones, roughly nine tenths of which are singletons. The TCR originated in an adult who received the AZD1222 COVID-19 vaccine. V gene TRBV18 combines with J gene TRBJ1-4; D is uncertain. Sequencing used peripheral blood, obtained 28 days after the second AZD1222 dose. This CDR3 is CASSPTATNEKLFF. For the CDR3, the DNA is TGTGCCAGCTCACCAACTGCAACTAATGAAAAACTGTTTTTT.